This paragraph covers one T cell receptor beta chain sequence. Its antigen is not identified. V dropped 2 bases and J dropped 5 bases, with 13 bases sitting between them. In germline, CDR1 is MDHEN, CDR2 SYDVKM. This CDR3 has 14 amino acids. The record originates from a study of immune evolution from preneoplasia to lung adenocarcinoma. Overall study results and limits: Top clone share appeared to fall from AAH through AIS, MIA, adenocarcinoma. Clonality was highest in normal lung, lower in later-stage lesions apparently.

Resections took place in Japan or China from about 2013 to 2017. Each case's diagnosis was confirmed by two pathologists on H&E. Data came from immunoSEQ multiplex PCR; TCRdb stores just in-frame clones and leaves some out. This sample yields roughly 3,000 clones, of which less than 90% are seen a single time; over 12% belongs to the top ten. The receptor's source is a person aged 40 to 50 with lung adenocarcinoma. The chain has TRBV28 and TRBJ2-7; TRBD1 or TRBD2 may be the D gene (5 bases each). The material sequenced was FFPE adjacent normal lung tissue. CDR3 sequence: CASSLVGEWNEQYF. The CDR3 nucleotides are TGTGCCAGCAGTTTAGTAGGGGAGTGGAACGAGCAGTACTTC.